The next 28 T cell receptor beta chains were all read from a single sample in a study of T cells expressing NK-cell markers. After re-calling the 5' RACE reads, TCRdb lists one entry per CDR3 protein, DNA absent. The table gives about 540,000 distinct CDR3 sequences; the top ten clones make up around 4% of it. The sample was blood T cells: a sorted CD56 or NKG2C T cell subset, CD4+ or CD8+ T cells, or bulk PBMC T cells (not recorded which). The receptor set was obtained from a man in his late teens or twenties in good health.

V gene TRBV6-1 combines with J gene TRBJ2-3; the TCRdb call, TRBD1, lacks DNA for checking. Germline V gene data show CDR1 as MNHNS and CDR2 as SASEGT. The CDR3 spans 15 residues. The CDR3 sequence: CASGKGHPITDTQYF.

The chain couples TRBV29-1 to TRBJ2-1; TCRdb proposes TRBD2, but this gene call is untestable without DNA. The CDR3 loop spans 15 amino acids. Germline CDR1 SQVTM, CDR2 ANQGSEA. The CDR3 sequence is CSVEEAGKSHNEQFF.

The V gene is TRBV28, the J gene TRBJ2-3; TCRdb's D call of TRBD2 is untestable without DNA. The germline gives CDR1 MDHEN, CDR2 SYDVKM. This CDR3 has 17 residues. The CDR3 sequence: CASSFSGRAPSTDTQYF.

The rearrangement uses TRBV4-2 and TRBJ2-1; absent DNA, TCRdb's TRBD2 call cannot be checked. The CDR3 consists of 17 residues. Germline V gene sequence: CDR1 LGHNA, CDR2 YNFKEQ. CDR3 sequence reads: CASSQAPGLAGGYEQFF.

The chain is built from TRBV6-6 and TRBJ2-1; checking the TCRdb D call of TRBD2 is not possible without DNA. Germline V lookup: CDR1 MNHNY, CDR2 SVGAGI (reference sequence). The CDR3 length is 11 residues. The CDR3 protein is CASERANEQFF.

V usage is TRBV7-8 and J usage is TRBJ2-7; there is no DNA to check the TCRdb D call of TRBD1. Germline V gives CDR1 SGHVS, CDR2 FQNEAQ. The CDR3 sequence is 16 residues long. CDR3 sequence: CASSQVLNTGSYEQYF.

V is TRBV10-3 and J is TRBJ2-3; without DNA, the TCRdb call of TRBD2 cannot be checked. The CDR3 sequence is 15 residues long. CDR1 and CDR2 (germline): ENHRY, SYGVKD. The CDR3 here is CAISQGLAVTDTQYF.

The chain couples TRBV18 to TRBJ1-6. Germline V gene lookup returns CDR1 KGHSH and CDR2 LQKENI. CDR3 size: 14 residues. CDR3 amino acids: CASSPKRDNSPLHF.

The chain has TRBV28 and TRBJ2-3; the TRBD2 assignment by TCRdb is unverifiable without DNA. CDR1 is MDHEN, CDR2 SYDVKM, per germline. This CDR3 has 15 residues. CDR3 sequence reads: CASSSAAGGTDTQYF.

The CDR3 loop reads CASSVERAGAGELFF. V is TRBV9 and J is TRBJ2-2; absent DNA, TCRdb's TRBD2 call cannot be checked. The germline V gene has CDR1 SGDLS and CDR2 YYNGEE. The CDR3 totals 15 residues.

This sequence joins TRBV7-3 and TRBJ2-7; as DNA is missing, the TRBD2 call by TCRdb cannot be tested. The CDR3 spans 15 residues. Per germline, CDR1 SGHTA and CDR2 FQGTGA. The CDR3 here is CASSAGGGSSHEQYF.

V usage is TRBV6-2 or TRBV6-3 and J usage is TRBJ1-5; TCRdb's assignment of TRBD1 cannot be checked, as there is no DNA. This CDR3 has 15 amino acids. CDR1 is MNHEY and CDR2 is SVGEGT in the germline V gene. CDR3 amino acids: CASSYSRQGQQPQHF.

This chain joins TRBV30 and TRBJ2-2; absent DNA, TCRdb's TRBD1 call cannot be checked. Germline V gene sequence: CDR1 GTSNPN, CDR2 SVGIG (reference sequence). The CDR3 has 15 residues. The CDR3 spells CAWQIAGQNTGELFF.

This chain joins TRBV4-1 and TRBJ1-1; the TCRdb D gene call, TRBD1, has no DNA to confirm it. The V gene's germline CDR1 is MGHRA and CDR2 YSYEKL. The CDR3 contains 15 residues. The CDR3 sequence is CASSQVGGLNTEAFF.

The chain employs TRBV5-1 and TRBJ2-2; lacking DNA, the TRBD1 call made by TCRdb goes unchecked. Germline V gene sequence: CDR1 SGHRS, CDR2 YFSETQ. This CDR3 contains 13 residues. The CDR3 loop reads CATLDPNTGELFF.

The chain links TRBV25-1 to TRBJ1-1; TCRdb's assignment of TRBD1 cannot be checked, as there is no DNA. CDR1 is MGHDK, CDR2 SYGVNS, per germline. This CDR3 contains 15 residues. The CDR3 sequence: CASTIQGAYDTEAFF.

V and J are TRBV19 and TRBJ2-4. There are 16 residues in the CDR3. Germline lookup yields CDR1 LNHDA and CDR2 SQIVND (reference sequence). CDR3 protein: CASSIPQDRTKNIQYF.

J is TRBJ2-1 and V is TRBV27; TCRdb proposes TRBD2, but this gene call is untestable without DNA. CDR1 and CDR2 (germline): MNHEY, SMNVEV (reference sequence). This CDR3 contains 21 residues. The CDR3 loop reads CASSLSIRTSGILSSYNEQFF.

The rearrangement links TRBV7-8 to TRBJ2-4. This CDR3 has 12 amino acids. Germline V gene sequence: CDR1 SGHVS, CDR2 FQNEAQ. The CDR3 is CASSLVGRNQYF.

V and J are TRBV18 and TRBJ1-2. CDR1 is KGHSH and CDR2 is LQKENI in the germline V gene. The CDR3 length is 15 residues. CDR3 sequence: CASTHRGPANYGYTF.

The chain recombines TRBV27 with TRBJ2-2. Germline V lookup: CDR1 MNHEY, CDR2 SMNVEV (reference sequence). The CDR3 is 12 amino acids. CDR3 amino acids: CAIRRDTGELFF.

The CDR3 loop reads CATSRDRLGSTDTQYF. This rearrangement joins TRBV15 to TRBJ2-3; the D call of TRBD2 rests on TCRdb alone, since no DNA is present to check it. Germline assignment: CDR1 LNHNV and CDR2 YYDKDF (reference sequence). The CDR3 sequence is 16 residues long.

The chain joins TRBV6-1 to TRBJ2-7. CDR1 is MNHNS and CDR2 is SASEGT in the germline V gene. The CDR3 contains 14 residues. CDR3 loop: CASRRSGGPSEQYF.

The chain employs TRBV5-1 and TRBJ1-1; the D call of TRBD1 rests on TCRdb alone, since no DNA is present to check it. CDR3 size: 13 residues. Looked up from germline, CDR1 is SGHRS and CDR2 is YFSETQ. CDR3 sequence reads: CASTQGTETEAFF.

V and J are TRBV6-1 and TRBJ1-2. The germline V gene encodes CDR1 MNHNS and CDR2 SASEGT. The CDR3 contains 16 residues. The CDR3 here is CASSEASPGLYYGYTF.

The V call is TRBV5-4, the J call TRBJ2-3. CDR1 and CDR2 from the germline V gene are SGHNT and YYREEE (reference sequence). The CDR3 length is 12 residues. The CDR3 sequence is CASSLGALPQYF.

The rearrangement links TRBV11-3 to TRBJ2-3; without DNA, the TCRdb call of TRBD2 cannot be checked. This CDR3 comprises 19 residues. The germline V gene encodes CDR1 SGHNT and CDR2 YENEEA. The CDR3 protein is CASSLLPDSGTSGTDTQYF.

This chain joins TRBV29-1 and TRBJ2-3; checking the TCRdb D call of TRBD2 is not possible without DNA. The CDR3 runs 13 residues. Germline lookup yields CDR1 SQVTM and CDR2 ANQGSEA. The CDR3 loop reads CSVERESADTQYF.